The clone carrying this T cell receptor (beta chain) occurred a few times. What it binds is unknown. This specimen comes from a study of response to subunit inactivated influenza vaccine. TCRdb redid the calling of the RT-PCR reads with MiXCR, one entry per CDR3 protein. The sample includes 800,000 to 1,000,000 distinct CDR3 sequences, around 21% seen only once; the top ten take 10%. Study-level results: A suggestion made by the authors is that each seasonal influenza vaccination recruits few new T cells.

CDR3 length equals 14 residues. Deletions cut 6 bases from V and 5 bases from J, with 17 bases between. The germline V gene encodes CDR1 SGHAT and CDR2 FQNNGV. The sample was PBMCs from blood, taken roughly 5 days after vaccination. This TCR derives from a man in his fifties who received an inactivated influenza vaccine. This sequence joins TRBV11-2 and TRBJ2-7; D uncertain. DNA of the CDR3: TGTGCCAGCAGTAGCAATTACTTAGGTGACGAGCAGTACTTC. The encoded protein is CASSSNYLGDEQYF. Filled out from reference TRBV11-2 and TRBJ2-7, the complete variable domain reads EAGVAQSPRYKIIEKRQSVAFWCNPISGHATLYWYQQILGQGPKLLIQFQNNGVVDDSQLPKDRFSAERLKGVDSTLKIQPAKLEDSAVYLCASSSNYLGDEQYFGPGTRLTVT.